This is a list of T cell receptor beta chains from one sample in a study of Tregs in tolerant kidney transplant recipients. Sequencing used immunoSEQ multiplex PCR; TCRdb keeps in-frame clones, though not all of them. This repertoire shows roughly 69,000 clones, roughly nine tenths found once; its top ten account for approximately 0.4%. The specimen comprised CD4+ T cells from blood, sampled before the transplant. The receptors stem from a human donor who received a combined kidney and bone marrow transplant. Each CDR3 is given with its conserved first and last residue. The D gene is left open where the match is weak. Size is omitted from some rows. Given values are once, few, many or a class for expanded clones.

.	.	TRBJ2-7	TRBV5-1	CASSANWMGGPGQAYEQYF	TGCGCCAGCAGCGCAAACTGGATGGGAGGTCCCGGCCAGGCCTACGAGCAGTACTTC
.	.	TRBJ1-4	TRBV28	CASSYSGGDEKLFF	TGTGCCAGCAGTTACTCAGGAGGGGATGAAAAACTGTTTTTT
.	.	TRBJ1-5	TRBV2	CASRNTWFQPQHF	TGTGCCAGCAGGAATACTTGGTTTCAGCCCCAGCATTTT
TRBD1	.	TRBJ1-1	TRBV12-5	CASGLMGQENTEAFF	TGTGCTAGTGGTTTGATGGGACAGGAGAACACTGAAGCTTTCTTT
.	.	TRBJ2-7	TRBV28	CASSTAGYEQYF	TGTGCCAGCAGTACAGCCGGCTACGAGCAGTACTTC
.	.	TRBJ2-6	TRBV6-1	CASSVAVSGANVLTF	TGTGCCAGCAGTGTTGCAGTCTCTGGGGCCAACGTCCTGACTTTC
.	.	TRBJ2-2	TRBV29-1	CSVGTETNTGELFF	TGCAGCGTTGGCACAGAAACGAACACCGGGGAGCTGTTTTTT
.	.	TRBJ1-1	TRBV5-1	CASSLAGLPANTEAFF	TGCGCCAGCAGCTTGGCCGGTCTCCCTGCGAACACTGAAGCTTTCTTT
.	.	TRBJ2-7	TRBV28	CASSFPGTYEQYF	TGTGCCAGCAGTTTCCCAGGGACCTACGAGCAGTACTTC
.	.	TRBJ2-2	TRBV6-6	CASSLGQGLNTGELFF	TGTGCCAGCAGTTTGGGCCAGGGACTGAACACCGGGGAGCTGTTTTTT
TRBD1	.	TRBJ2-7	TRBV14	CASSQGGTGIYEQYF	TGTGCCAGCAGCCAAGGCGGGACAGGCATCTACGAGCAGTACTTC
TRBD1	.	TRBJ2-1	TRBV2	CASSGDRGEYNEQFF	TGTGCCAGCAGTGGGGACAGGGGGGAATACAATGAGCAGTTCTTC
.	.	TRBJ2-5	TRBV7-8	CASSPGQHQETQYF	TGTGCCAGCAGCCCAGGACAGCACCAAGAGACCCAGTACTTC
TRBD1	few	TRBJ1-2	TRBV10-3	CAISAQGALNNYGYTF	TGTGCCATCAGTGCACAGGGGGCCTTGAATAACTATGGCTACACCTTC
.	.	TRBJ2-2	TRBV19	CASSILRDSGRTGELFF	TGTGCCAGTAGTATACTCCGGGACTCGGGGAGGACCGGGGAGCTGTTTTTT
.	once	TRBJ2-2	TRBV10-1	CASSGGLLNTGELFF	TGCGCCAGCAGTGGAGGACTGCTAAACACCGGGGAGCTGTTTTTT
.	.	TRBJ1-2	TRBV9	CASSPDTDYGYTF	TGTGCCAGCAGCCCCGACACGGACTATGGCTACACCTTC
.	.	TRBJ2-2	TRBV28	CASSFVGGSGELFF	TGTGCCAGCAGTTTCGTGGGGGGATCCGGGGAGCTGTTTTTT